The 28 T cell receptor beta chains below all came from one sample that was sequenced in a study of glioma-infiltrating T cells. The iRepertoire nested amplicon-rescue multiplex PCR amplified TCR alpha and beta CDR3s from RNA. TCRdb fed the multiplex PCR reads into MiXCR, producing one record per CDR3 protein. The repertoire holds more than 95,000 distinct CDR3 sequences, with roughly 23% as singletons. The sequenced sample consisted of glioma tissue, nonneoplastic brain tissue, or PBMCs (not recorded which). Every receptor here comes from a human donor with low-grade glioma or glioblastoma, undergoing nonglioma brain surgery, or in good health (not recorded which).

This clonotype appeared many times. The chain carries TRBV20-1 and TRBJ2-4; tentatively, D is TRBD1 (6 bases). In germline, CDR1 is DFQATT, CDR2 SNEGSKA (reference sequence). Between the trimmed V and J ends, which lost 3 bases and 5 bases, there was a span of 14 bases. This CDR3 is built from 14 residues. CDR3 bases: TGCAGTGCTAGGCCAGGGGATTCCGAAAACATTCAGTACTTC. Its translation: CSARPGDSENIQYF.

For this clonotype: Possible read error: a much larger clone is one base away. It is likely a read error, because the conserved phenylalanine at the end of the CDR3 is missing. In DNA form, the CDR3 reads TGCAGTGCTAGGGTCGGGACTAACCAAGAGACCCAGTACTCC. It specifies CSARVGTNQETQYS. The chain combines TRBV20-1 with TRBJ2-5; 7 bases agree with TRBD2. The CDR3 is 14 residues long. Germline CDR1 is DFQATT and CDR2 is SNEGSKA (reference sequence). Trimming removed 3 bases from V and 0 bases from J; junction bases left unmatched: 4.

With respect to this clonotype: The CDR3 does not end in the conserved phenylalanine or tryptophan, so this is likely a read error. The genes are TRBV24-1 and TRBJ1-1; a weak D match, TRBD1 (5 bases). Trimming left V 9 bases short and J 6 bases short, with 10 bases between. CDR1 is KGHDR, CDR2 SFDVKD, per germline. The CDR3 sequence is 11 residues long. CDR3 region: CATRDSAEAFL. The CDR3 DNA reads as TGTGCCACCCGCGACAGCGCTGAAGCTTTCCTT.

This clonotype was counted ten times or more. The chain joins TRBV7-2 to TRBJ2-2, with 8 bases lining up with TRBD2. The CDR3 loop spans 14 amino acids. Germline V gene lookup returns CDR1 SGHTA and CDR2 FQGNSA. The junction had 3 bases not matched to a gene; V was cut back by 5 bases and J by 4 bases. The CDR3 coding sequence is TGTGCCAGCAGCACTGGACTAGCCACCGGGGAGCTGTTTTTT. This encodes CASSTGLATGELFF.

Comments on this clonotype: This may stem from a read error, because a much larger clone lies one nucleotide away. The chain links TRBV11-1 to TRBJ2-1, with D uncertain. The V gene's germline CDR1 is SGHAT and CDR2 FQDESV (reference sequence). Trimming took 2 bases from V and 8 from J, leaving 13 bases between them. This CDR3 contains 14 residues. The CDR3 region has the DNA TGTGCCAGCAGCTTACCAGGAAGTTACGATGAGCAGTTCTTC. Translated, it gives CASSLPGSYDEQFF.

This clonotype was recorded many times. This sequence joins TRBV20-1 and TRBJ2-3; 12 nucleotides align to TRBD2. The CDR3 is made up of 15 amino acids. The V segment lost 5 bases and the J segment 3 bases; nucleotides outside the gene matches: 6. CDR1 is DFQATT and CDR2 is SNEGSKA in the germline V gene (reference sequence). CDR3 amino acids: CSAPTSGSITDTQYF. In nucleotides, the CDR3 is TGCAGTGCTCCGACTAGCGGGAGTATTACAGATACGCAGTATTTT.

On this clonotype: This may be a read error: a much more frequent sequence differs by one nucleotide. J is TRBJ2-5 and V is TRBV29-1; D call uncertain. Per the germline V gene, CDR1 is SQVTM and CDR2 is ANQGSEA. The CDR3 is 13 residues long. V was shortened by 7 bases and J by 1 base, with 13 bases between the two germline ends. CDR3 nucleotide sequence: TGCAGCGGCTCACTATCGGTCCAAGAGACCCAGTACTTC. This sequence encodes CSGSLSVQETQYF.

This clonotype showed up many times. V usage is TRBV2 and J usage is TRBJ2-1; 7 nucleotides align to TRBD1. Germline V gives CDR1 SNHLY, CDR2 FYNNEI. J was trimmed by 7 bases and V by 9 bases; bases with no gene match: 12. The CDR3 extends over 14 amino acids. CDR3 in amino acids: CASGTGQATNEQFF. The DNA of the CDR3 is TGTGCCAGTGGAACAGGACAGGCTACAAATGAGCAGTTCTTC.

The sample holds many counts of this clonotype. The chain has TRBV20-1 and TRBJ2-7, with 10 bases matching TRBD1. Per germline, CDR1 DFQATT and CDR2 SNEGSKA (reference sequence). This CDR3 spans 15 amino acids. J was trimmed by 1 base and V by 3 bases; bases with no gene match: 6. The CDR3 here is CSASPGTGASYEQYF. The CDR3 nucleotides read TGCAGTGCTAGTCCCGGGACAGGGGCTTCCTACGAGCAGTACTTC.

This clonotype occurred many times. The rearrangement uses TRBV19 and TRBJ1-1; D not resolved. CDR1 and CDR2 from the germline V gene are LNHDA and SQIVND (reference sequence). The CDR3 spans 13 residues. Trimming stripped 7 bases from V and 5 bases from J, with 14 bases between. CDR3 region: CASTPRQATEAFF. For the CDR3, the DNA is TGTGCCAGTACCCCACGGCAGGCGACTGAAGCTTTCTTT.

There are many counts of this clonotype. The chain links TRBV28 to TRBJ2-5, with D possibly being TRBD1 (6 bases). V lost 6 bases and J lost 2, with 13 bases in between. CDR3 size: 14 residues. Germline CDR1 reads MDHEN; CDR2 reads SYDVKM. The CDR3 sequence is CASRTGFVQETQYF. DNA for the CDR3: TGTGCCAGCAGAACAGGGTTCGTACAAGAGACCCAGTACTTC. The full variable domain, rest sourced from reference TRBV28 and TRBJ2-5, is DVKVTQSSRYLVKRTGEKVFLECVQDMDHENMFWYRQDPGLGLRLIYFSYDVKMKEKGDIPEGYSVSREKKERFSLILESASTNQTSMYLCASRTGFVQETQYFGPGTRLLVL.

The sample holds many counts of this clonotype. The V gene is TRBV7-2, the J gene TRBJ2-1; 9 nucleotides align to TRBD2. Trimming at V came to 9 bases and at J to 1 base, leaving 4 bases not matched to a gene. Germline lookup yields CDR1 SGHTA and CDR2 FQGNSA. CDR3 length: 14 residues. In nucleotides, the CDR3 is TGTGCCAGTAAGCGGGAGGTTTCCTACAATGAGCAGTTCTTC. The encoded protein is CASKREVSYNEQFF.

This sequence joins TRBV20-1 and TRBJ2-3; 7 bases fit TRBD1. Germline CDR1 and CDR2: DFQATT and SNEGSKA (reference sequence). The CDR3 sequence is 14 residues long. The CDR3 here is CNAPTGSGKDTQYF. The CDR3 nucleotides are TGCAATGCCCCGACAGGGTCCGGCAAAGATACGCAGTATTTT.

The chain couples TRBV19 to TRBJ2-7; 8 bases align to TRBD1. CDR3 length: 15 residues. After removal of 8 bases from V and 1 base from J, the junction contained 10 bases not matched to a gene. Germline values: CDR1 LNHDA, CDR2 SQIVND (reference sequence). CDR3 in amino acids: CASRDQGAPSYEQYF. DNA of the CDR3: TGTGCCAGTCGCGACCAGGGGGCGCCGTCCTACGAGCAGTACTTC.

Many counts were recorded for this clonotype. The rearrangement uses TRBV6-1 and TRBJ2-1; 9 nucleotides line up with TRBD2. Germline V gives CDR1 MNHNS, CDR2 SASEGT. The CDR3 sequence is 19 residues long. J lost 4 bases, V lost 5 bases, and 18 bases had no gene match. CDR3 residues: CASSSDGNFAGGDYNEQFF. The DNA of the CDR3 is TGTGCCAGCAGTTCTGACGGGAATTTCGCGGGAGGGGATTACAATGAGCAGTTCTTC.

As to this clonotype: This may be a read error, as it is one base from a much larger clone. The chain has TRBV4-1 and TRBJ2-7; D ambiguous. Germline V gene sequence: CDR1 MGHRA, CDR2 YSYEKL. There are 15 residues in the CDR3. The CDR3 nucleotides are TGCGCCAGCAGCCAAGATCTTGCGGTAACCTACGAGCTGTACTTC. This sequence encodes CASSQDLAVTYELYF.

A remark on this clonotype: This clone may be a read error of a much larger clone one base away. V usage is TRBV7-6 and J usage is TRBJ2-1, with 14 bases lining up with TRBD2. Germline V gene data show CDR1 as SGHVS and CDR2 as FNYEAQ. The junction had 15 bases not matched to a gene; V was cut back by 9 bases and J by 8 bases. CDR3 size: 17 residues. This chain's CDR3 is CARSPRLAGGGPDEQFF. CDR3 DNA sequence: TGTGCCAGAAGCCCGAGACTAGCGGGAGGGGGCCCCGATGAGCAGTTCTTC.

This clonotype showed up just a few times. This rearrangement joins TRBV29-1 to TRBJ2-7, with 9 positions matching TRBD2. The CDR3 contains 15 residues. Unmatched junction bases numbered 12, after V lost 7 bases and J lost 2 bases. The germline CDR1 and CDR2 sequences are SQVTM and ANQGSEA. CDR3 in amino acids: CSAARQAGGPYEQYF. Written as DNA, the CDR3 is TGCAGCGCAGCACGGCAAGCGGGAGGCCCCTACGAGCAGTACTTC.

About this clonotype itself: A clone one base away is much larger, so this may be a read error. V and J are TRBV20-1 and TRBJ2-7; the match to TRBD2 covers 7 bases. This CDR3 contains 13 residues. With V trimmed by 5 bases and J by 3 bases, 7 bases remained unmatched. From germline, CDR1 is DFQATT and CDR2 SNEGSKA (reference sequence). The CDR3 nucleotides read TGCAGTGCTCCTAATTCGGGGGGCTACGAGCAGTACTTC. Its protein product is CSAPNSGGYEQYF.

There are many counts of this clonotype. The chain joins TRBV7-9 to TRBJ2-5, with 12 nucleotides matching TRBD2. The trim removed 5 bases at V and 4 bases at J, leaving 8 bases unmatched. The length of the CDR3 is 16 residues. The germline CDR1 and CDR2 sequences are SEHNR and FQNEAQ (reference sequence). The CDR3 protein is CASSPRTSGKGETQYF. CDR3 DNA: TGTGCCAGCAGCCCAAGGACTAGCGGGAAAGGAGAGACCCAGTACTTC.

A single count supports this clonotype. The chain links TRBV19 to TRBJ2-5; 8 nucleotides match TRBD2. The germline V gene encodes CDR1 LNHDA and CDR2 SQIVND (reference sequence). V gave up 9 bases and J gave up 7 bases; unmatched junction bases: 10. The CDR3 extends over 13 amino acids. The CDR3 region is CASELAGSRTQYF. In nucleotides, the CDR3 is TGTGCCAGCGAGCTAGCGGGCTCAAGGACCCAGTACTTC.

The V call is TRBV11-3, the J call TRBJ2-1, with 13 positions matching TRBD2. The ends lost 2 bases at V and 8 bases at J; junction bases unmatched: 12. The CDR3 extends over 18 amino acids. CDR1 is SGHNT and CDR2 is YENEEA in the germline V gene. Written as DNA, the CDR3 is TGTGCCAGCAGCTTACGATTACTAGCGGGAGGGCCCCCGGATGAGCAGTTCTTC. This gives the protein CASSLRLLAGGPPDEQFF.

To note about this clonotype: A clone one base away is much larger, so this may be a read error. V is TRBV7-2 and J is TRBJ2-1; TRBD2 matches at 9 bases. The CDR3 totals 16 residues. The V segment lost 4 bases and the J segment 6 bases; nucleotides outside the gene matches: 10. Germline V gene lookup returns CDR1 SGHTA and CDR2 FQGNSA. In DNA, the CDR3 is TGTGCCAGCAGCTCCAAAGTGACTAGCGGTTTCAATGAGCAGTTCTTC. Its translation: CASSSKVTSGFNEQFF.

This clonotype was seen repeatedly, ten times or more. The CDR3 is CASSFTSGTDTQYF. The CDR3 region has the DNA TGTGCCAGCAGTTTTACTAGTGGAACAGATACGCAGTATTTT. This chain connects TRBV6-1 to TRBJ2-3; possibly TRBD2 for D (5 bases). Germline V gene data show CDR1 as MNHNS and CDR2 as SASEGT. V dropped 5 bases and J dropped 3 bases, with 12 bases sitting between them. This CDR3 is built from 14 residues.

As regards this clonotype: A much bigger clone sits one base away, suggesting this may be a read error. V usage is TRBV6-2 or TRBV6-3 and J usage is TRBJ2-1; 10 positions match TRBD2. There are 16 residues in the CDR3. Looked up from germline, CDR1 is MNHEY and CDR2 is SVGEGT. The CDR3 DNA is TGTGCCGGCAGACTAGGGACTAGCGCCTCCTACAATGAGCAGTTCTTC. Translated, it gives CAGRLGTSASYNEQFF.

Comment on this clonotype: A much larger clonotype is one base distant, so this may be a read error. The chain has TRBV7-9 and TRBJ2-7; 10 bases agree with TRBD2. This CDR3 spans 16 amino acids. Germline V gene sequence: CDR1 SEHNR, CDR2 FQNEAQ (reference sequence). J was trimmed by 6 bases and V by 3 bases; bases with no gene match: 11. DNA of the CDR3: TGTGCCAGCAGCTTCACGAGCGGGAGGGATGCCTGCGAGCAGTACTTC. This gives the protein CASSFTSGRDACEQYF.

This clonotype has more than one count but fewer than ten. The V gene is TRBV12-3 or TRBV12-4, the J gene TRBJ2-5, with 9 bases fitting TRBD2. The ends lost 7 bases at V and 5 bases at J; junction bases unmatched: 8. The CDR3 sequence is 14 residues long. DNA for the CDR3: TGTGCCAGCACTCGCGGGGGGGAGACGGAGACCCAGTACTTC. Its protein is CASTRGGETETQYF.

As to this clonotype: At one of its ends the junction is not consistent with the germline gene, which may arise from a read error. The J gene is TRBJ2-7, the V gene TRBV5-6, with 7 bases aligning to TRBD1. The germline CDR1 and CDR2 sequences are SGHDT and YYEEEE. This CDR3 is built from 12 residues. CDR3 nucleotide sequence: TGTGCCAGCAGCTTCGGGACAGCCTTACCGAACTTC. The encoded protein is CASSFGTALPNF. Full variable domain (remainder filled in from reference TRBV5-6 and TRBJ2-7): DAGVTQSPTHLIKTRGQQVTLRCSPKSGHDTVSWYQQALGQGPQFIFQYYEEEERQRGNFPDRFSGHQFPNYSSELNVNALLLGDSALYLCASSFGTALPNFGPGTRLTVT.